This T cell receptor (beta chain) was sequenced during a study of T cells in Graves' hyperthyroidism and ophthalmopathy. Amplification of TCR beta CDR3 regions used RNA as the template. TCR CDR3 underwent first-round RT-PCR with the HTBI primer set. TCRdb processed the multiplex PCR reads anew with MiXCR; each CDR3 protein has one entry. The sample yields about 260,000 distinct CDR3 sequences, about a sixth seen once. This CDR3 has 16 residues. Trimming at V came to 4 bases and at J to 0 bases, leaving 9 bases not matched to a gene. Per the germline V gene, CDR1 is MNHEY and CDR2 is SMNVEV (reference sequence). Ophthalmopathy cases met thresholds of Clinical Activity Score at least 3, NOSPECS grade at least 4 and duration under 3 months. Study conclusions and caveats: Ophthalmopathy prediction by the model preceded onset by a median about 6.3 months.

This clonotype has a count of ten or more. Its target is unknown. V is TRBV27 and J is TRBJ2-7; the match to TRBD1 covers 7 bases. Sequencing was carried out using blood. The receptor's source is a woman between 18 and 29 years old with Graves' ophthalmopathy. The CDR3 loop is CASSSRLTGRSYEQYF. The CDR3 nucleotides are TGTGCCAGCAGTTCCCGCCTGACAGGGCGCTCCTACGAGCAGTACTTC.